This T cell receptor beta chain was recovered during a study of control samples from healthy donors and cancer patients. The CDR3 loop spans 13 amino acids. Germline V gene lookup returns CDR1 GTSNPN and CDR2 SVGIG (reference sequence). V lost 4 bases and J lost 2, with 11 bases in between. Here immunoSEQ multiplex PCR was the method, and the copy in TCRdb shows in-frame clones only, minus some. The sample holds approximately 170,000 clones, 90% seen once. The sample was blood. This TCR was recovered from a woman aged 45-60 years in good health. The rearrangement uses TRBV30 and TRBJ1-2, with D perhaps matching TRBD1 (5 bases). Here the CDR3 reads CAWTPQVNYGYTF. As DNA, the CDR3 is TGTGCCTGGACCCCACAGGTCAACTATGGCTACACCTTC.